This T cell receptor (beta chain) is drawn from a study of blood T cell repertoires in COVID-19. Study details: Researchers got acute and convalescent COVID-19 samples from the United States, Italy and Spain. T cells, B-cell-depleted T cells, or PBMCs provided the cDNA or gDNA that served as material.

Per the original data handling: Quantification of nucleated cells was approximated via reference gene primer amplification. Sequencing was performed with immunoSEQ multiplex PCR; in TCRdb, only in-frame clones are kept and a portion is missing. V and J calls and clone size come straight from that table; D and trimming were deduced from the DNA. The table includes 250,000 or so clones, about 91% detected once. The cohort comprised adults aged about 18 to 100 years residing in 20 to 30 US areas. The CDR3 extends over 16 amino acids. The germline V and J ends were trimmed by 0 bases and 0 bases, with 10 bases remaining between them. Germline lookup yields CDR1 SGHDT and CDR2 YYEEEE.

The sequence was obtained from a woman aged 35 to 49 with acute COVID-19. The sample taken for sequencing was PBMCs or T cells enriched from blood (not recorded which). The chain couples TRBV5-6 to TRBJ2-1, with D uncertain. The DNA for the CDR3 is TGTGCCAGCAGCTTGGGGCTGGGCTTCTCCTACAATGAGCAGTTCTTC. It is translated as CASSLGLGFSYNEQFF.